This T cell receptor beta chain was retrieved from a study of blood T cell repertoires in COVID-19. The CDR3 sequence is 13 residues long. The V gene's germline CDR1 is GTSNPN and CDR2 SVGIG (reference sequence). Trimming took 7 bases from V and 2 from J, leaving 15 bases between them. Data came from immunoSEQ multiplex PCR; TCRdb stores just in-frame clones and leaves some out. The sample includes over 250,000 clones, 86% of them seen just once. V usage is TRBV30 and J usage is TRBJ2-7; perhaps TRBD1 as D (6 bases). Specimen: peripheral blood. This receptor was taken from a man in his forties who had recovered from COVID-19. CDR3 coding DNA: TGTGCCTTAACACCCCCAGGGGCCTACGAGCAGTACTTC. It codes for CALTPPGAYEQYF.